Listed here are 21 T cell receptor beta chains from one sample, sequenced in a study of cytomegalovirus exposure and HLA in healthy donors (TCRdb year 2017). The library was built by means of the immunoSEQ multiplex PCR assay. The multiplex PCR relied on a mix of 60 forward primers for TCR Vbeta segments and 13 reverse primers for TCR Jbeta segments. TCRdb limited this immuneACCESS table to in-frame rearrangements with V and J called. A share of clones is missing; checked studies link under half to unresolved V genes, and the rest is unexplained. The sample profile shows some 130,000 clones; 73% of them were found once. The top ten constitute over 1% of the sample. The sequenced material came from PBMCs. The receptors derive from a woman between 40 and 55 years old in good health and CMV-seronegative.

A few counts support this clone. The J gene is TRBJ2-5, the V gene TRBV19; 8 bases map to TRBD2. V lost 5 bases, J lost 2 bases, and 7 bases stayed unmatched. The length of the CDR3 is 15 residues. Per the germline V gene, CDR1 is LNHDA and CDR2 is SQIVND (reference sequence). The CDR3 nucleotides are TGTGCCAGTAGTCCGGATCGGGGGGGGCAAGAGACCCAGTACTTC. Residues: CASSPDRGGQETQYF.

The chain joins TRBV7-2 to TRBJ1-5; D gene ambiguous. Germline values: CDR1 SGHTA, CDR2 FQGNSA. V dropped 0 bases and J dropped 5 bases, with 11 bases sitting between them. The CDR3 spans 15 residues. CDR3 DNA sequence: TGTGCCAGCAGCTTAGCGCGGGCAGCCGATCAGCCCCAGCATTTT. Protein product: CASSLARAADQPQHF.

The chain joins TRBV9 to TRBJ1-1, with TRBD1 as a possible D gene (5 bases). CDR1 and CDR2 (germline): SGDLS, YYNGEE. This CDR3 region has 18 residues. Deletions cut 4 bases from V and 3 bases from J, with 25 bases between. The CDR3 loop reads CASSPSIRAWGEDTEAFF. The CDR3 coding sequence is TGTGCCAGCAGCCCATCGATCAGGGCCTGGGGGGAGGACACTGAAGCTTTCTTT.

The CDR3 DNA reads as TGTGCCAGCAGCTTTACAGCTATGAACACTGAAGCTTTCTTT. Encoded protein: CASSFTAMNTEAFF. The rearrangement links TRBV5-6 to TRBJ1-1; D remains unclear. V lost 2 bases and J lost 0, with 8 bases in between. Germline V CDR1 and CDR2: SGHDT, YYEEEE. This CDR3 spans 14 amino acids.

The table lists this clone with a count of one. The chain combines TRBV5-1 with TRBJ2-3; TRBD2 matches at 8 bases. CDR3 length equals 15 residues. Germline loops: CDR1 SGHRS, CDR2 YFSETQ. V trimming: 0 bases; J trimming: 6 bases; junction bases outside the gene matches: 6. The CDR3 DNA reads as TGCGCCAGCAGCTTGGGGACTAGCAGGGCGGATACGCAGTATTTT. Protein product: CASSLGTSRADTQYF.

The chain employs TRBV9 and TRBJ2-3, with 9 bases that match TRBD2. Trimming at V came to 0 bases and at J to 0 bases, leaving 2 bases not matched to a gene. The CDR3 loop spans 16 amino acids. Germline CDR1 reads SGDLS; CDR2 reads YYNGEE. Here the CDR3 reads CASSVGGGASTDTQYF. The CDR3 nucleotides are TGTGCCAGCAGCGTAGGCGGGGGGGCGAGCACAGATACGCAGTATTTT.

The chain links TRBV7-9 to TRBJ2-3, with 9 bases identical to TRBD1. The germline V gene encodes CDR1 SEHNR and CDR2 FQNEAQ (reference sequence). The V and J ends lost 3 bases and 4 bases, in that order; junction bases with no gene match: 11. CDR3 length: 17 amino acids. Here the CDR3 reads CASSLAPGTGYPDTQYF. CDR3 DNA: TGTGCCAGCAGCTTGGCCCCCGGGACAGGGTATCCAGATACGCAGTATTTT.

The chain carries TRBV7-6 and TRBJ2-5; TRBD2 agrees at 9 bases. The junction had 8 bases not matched to a gene; V was cut back by 9 bases and J by 6 bases. This CDR3 has 13 amino acids. Germline CDR1 SGHVS, CDR2 FNYEAQ. CDR3 amino acids: CASGTSRTQTQYF. The CDR3 coding sequence is TGTGCCAGTGGGACTAGCAGAACTCAGACCCAGTACTTC. Looking up the rest from reference TRBV7-6 and TRBJ2-5 gives the full variable domain: GAGVSQSPRYKVTKRGQDVALRCDPISGHVSLYWYRQALGQGPEFLTYFNYEAQQDKSGLPNDRFSAERPEGSISTLTIQRTEQRDSAMYRCASGTSRTQTQYFGPGTRLLVL.

The rearrangement joins TRBV19 to TRBJ1-1; D is ambiguous. The CDR3 has 14 amino acids. V lost 4 bases to trimming and J lost 2 bases, with 11 bases between them. Germline V gene data show CDR1 as LNHDA and CDR2 as SQIVND (reference sequence). CDR3 nucleotide sequence: TGTGCCAGTAGTACCCACTACGGTAACACTGAAGCTTTCTTT. This gives the protein CASSTHYGNTEAFF.

The V gene is TRBV14, the J gene TRBJ1-2; no firm D call. With 4 bases removed from V and 4 bases from J, the gap between germline ends came to 10 bases. The CDR3 contains 13 residues. Germline CDR1 SGHDN, CDR2 FVKESK. The CDR3 DNA reads TGTGCCAGCAGCCCCGGGGTTGGCTATGGCTACACCTTC. Protein: CASSPGVGYGYTF.

The genes are TRBV28 and TRBJ1-1, with a tentative D call TRBD1 (5 bases). The CDR3 sequence is 14 residues long. Trimming took 4 bases from V and 1 from J, leaving 10 bases between them. Per germline, CDR1 MDHEN and CDR2 SYDVKM. The CDR3 region is CASSWLTGNTEAFF. The CDR3, as DNA: TGTGCCAGCAGTTGGCTAACAGGGAACACTGAAGCTTTCTTT.

The chain links TRBV9 to TRBJ1-1, with TRBD1 as a possible D gene (5 bases). CDR1 and CDR2 (germline): SGDLS, YYNGEE. V lost 3 bases and J 1 base, leaving 13 bases between the germline ends. The CDR3 is 15 residues long. CDR3 residues: CASSEVGGENTEAFF. CDR3 DNA: TGTGCCAGCAGCGAAGTGGGGGGAGAGAACACTGAAGCTTTCTTT. The variable domain in full, with the rest retrieved from reference TRBV9 and TRBJ1-1, is DSGVTQTPKHLITATGQRVTLRCSPRSGDLSVYWYQQSLDQGLQFLIQYYNGEERAKGNILERFSAQQFPDLHSELNLSSLELGDSALYFCASSEVGGENTEAFFGQGTRLTVV.

The CDR3 coding sequence is TGTGCCACCAGCCCCCGGGACAGCCCCTCTGGGGCCAACGTCCTGACTTTC. Encoded protein: CATSPRDSPSGANVLTF. This chain connects TRBV15 to TRBJ2-6; 7 bases align to TRBD1. Germline V gene lookup returns CDR1 LNHNV and CDR2 YYDKDF (reference sequence). The V and J ends lost 5 bases and 0 bases, in that order; junction bases with no gene match: 7. This CDR3 contains 17 residues.

There are a few counts of this clone. V and J are TRBV11-3 and TRBJ2-7; the match to TRBD2 covers 12 bases. The CDR3 totals 14 residues. Germline CDR1 reads SGHNT; CDR2 reads YENEEA. Trimming removed 5 bases from V and 4 bases from J; junction bases left unmatched: 3. CDR3 protein: CASSPSGGAYEQYF. Here the CDR3 DNA reads TGTGCCAGCAGCCCTAGCGGGGGGGCTTACGAGCAGTACTTC.

There are a few counts of this clone. This rearrangement joins TRBV6-5 to TRBJ1-1; TRBD1 matches 7 bases. This CDR3 has 15 residues. Trimming took 0 bases from V and 7 from J; bases not matched to a gene: 8. The germline V gene has CDR1 MNHEY and CDR2 SVGAGI. CDR3 sequence reads: CASSYSGGDPREAFF. In DNA, the CDR3 is TGTGCCAGCAGTTACTCAGGGGGCGATCCCCGTGAAGCTTTCTTT.

This clone turned up a few times. The chain couples TRBV19 to TRBJ1-5; 9 nucleotides align to TRBD1. The CDR3 has 15 residues. Germline assignment: CDR1 LNHDA and CDR2 SQIVND (reference sequence). The trim removed 7 bases at V and 4 bases at J, leaving 8 bases unmatched. The CDR3 protein is CASNDRGALNQPQHF. The DNA for the CDR3 is TGTGCCAGTAACGACAGGGGGGCGTTGAATCAGCCCCAGCATTTT.

The chain uses TRBV16 and TRBJ2-3, with 9 bases that match TRBD2. From germline, CDR1 is KGHSY and CDR2 FQNENV. V gave up 4 bases and J gave up 5 bases; unmatched junction bases: 13. The CDR3 contains 17 residues. Here the CDR3 reads CASSPPPRGGWGDTQYF. As DNA, the CDR3 is TGTGCCAGCAGCCCCCCCCCGCGGGGGGGCTGGGGAGATACGCAGTATTTT.

In this sample, this clone turned up a few times. J is TRBJ1-1 and V is TRBV5-6, with TRBD1 as a possible D gene (5 bases). The CDR3 runs 13 residues. Trimming removed 4 bases from V and 0 bases from J, with 7 bases in between. CDR1 and CDR2 (germline): SGHDT, YYEEEE. The CDR3 DNA follows: TGTGCCAGCAGCACGACAGTGAACACTGAAGCTTTCTTT. It is translated as CASSTTVNTEAFF.

This sequence joins TRBV19 and TRBJ1-5; D gene unclear. Looked up from germline, CDR1 is LNHDA and CDR2 is SQIVND (reference sequence). The CDR3 extends over 16 amino acids. Trimming pared 0 bases from V and 1 base from J, leaving 10 bases between. CDR3 sequence: CASSIDQRSSNQPQHF. The CDR3, as DNA: TGTGCCAGTAGTATAGATCAACGGAGCAGCAATCAGCCCCAGCATTTT.

J is TRBJ2-5 and V is TRBV7-9, with 10 nucleotides matching TRBD1. CDR3 length equals 15 residues. V lost 5 bases and J lost 5; bases outside the gene matches: 8. Germline V lookup: CDR1 SEHNR, CDR2 FQNEAQ (reference sequence). The CDR3 DNA follows: TGTGCCAGCAGCACGGGGACAGGGGTGGTGGAGACCCAGTACTTC. Translated: CASSTGTGVVETQYF.

The chain joins TRBV6-5 to TRBJ1-1; perhaps TRBD1 as D (6 bases). Germline CDR1 is MNHEY and CDR2 is SVGAGI. The V gene lost 2 bases and the J gene lost 3 bases, with 16 bases spanning the gap. The CDR3 sequence is 16 residues long. CDR3 DNA: TGTGCCAGCAGTTACGGGGGCGCGTTGGTGGACACTGAAGCTTTCTTT. Translating gives CASSYGGALVDTEAFF.